The next 27 T cell receptor beta chains were all read from a single sample in a study of molecular identifiers for immune sequencing clone quantification. TCRdb re-called the PCR reads with MiXCR, one entry per CDR3 protein. The table includes approximately 550,000 distinct CDR3 sequences, 20% to 25% detected once. Sequencing was done on a sample of naive CD8+ T cells from blood, with Jurkat cell RNA spiked in. Subset described: FACS-sorted CD8+CD4-CCR7+CD45RA+ naive T cells. Receptor source: a human donor in good health. Some libraries in this study had Jurkat cell RNA spiked in.

In this sample, this clonotype turned up many times. The chain has TRBV27 and TRBJ1-1, with TRBD1 matching over 9 bases. The CDR3 consists of 12 residues. V lost 6 bases to trimming and J lost 6 bases; unmatched junction nucleotides: 2. Per the germline V gene, CDR1 is MNHEY and CDR2 is SMNVEV (reference sequence). CDR3 DNA: TGTGCCAGCAGACAGGGGGCGGCTGAAGCTTTCTTT. Residues: CASRQGAAEAFF.

This clonotype was detected ten times or more. The chain uses TRBV7-9 and TRBJ2-1; no clear D. Germline CDR1 is SEHNR and CDR2 is FQNEAQ (reference sequence). Trimming shortened V by 2 bases and J by 0 bases, and 8 bases separated the two germline ends. The CDR3 spans 15 residues. The CDR3 sequence: CASSLTISSYNEQFF. The CDR3 DNA reads as TGTGCCAGCAGCTTAACAATTAGCTCCTACAATGAGCAGTTCTTC.

This clonotype appeared many times. This chain connects TRBV7-9 to TRBJ2-1; 8 bases are a match to TRBD2. The CDR3 runs to 15 residues. From germline, CDR1 is SEHNR and CDR2 FQNEAQ (reference sequence). Unmatched junction bases numbered 2, after V lost 4 bases and J lost 0 bases. CDR3 sequence reads: CASSSGTSSYNEQFF. As DNA, the CDR3 is TGTGCCAGCAGCTCCGGGACTAGCTCCTACAATGAGCAGTTCTTC.

This clonotype has just one count. Just one base apart from a much larger clone, this may be a read error. The DNA for the CDR3 is TGCGCCAGCAGCCATGGACAGGCGAACACCGGGGGGCTGTTTTTT. Protein product: CASSHGQANTGGLFF. The genes are TRBV4-3 and TRBJ2-2, with TRBD1 as a possible D gene (7 bases). This CDR3 contains 15 residues. Looked up from germline, CDR1 is LGHNA and CDR2 is YSLEER.

In the case of this clonotype: A single base separates this from a much larger clone, so it may be a read error. A read error is likely, as this CDR3 ends without the conserved phenylalanine or tryptophan. The chain carries TRBV18 and TRBJ2-3; D is unclear. Germline CDR1 reads KGHSH; CDR2 reads LQKENI. V was shortened by 9 bases and J by 1 base, with 23 bases between the two germline ends. The CDR3 contains 17 residues. Here the CDR3 DNA reads TGTGCCAGGAACACCCCCCGAGTACTCACCTGCACAGATACGCAGTATTTA. The encoded protein is CARNTPRVLTCTDTQYL.

The chain couples TRBV7-9 to TRBJ1-2, with D possibly TRBD1 on 5 matching bases. The V gene lost 4 bases and the J gene lost 1 base, with 16 bases spanning the gap. Germline loops: CDR1 SEHNR, CDR2 FQNEAQ (reference sequence). The CDR3 runs 16 residues. CDR3 loop: CASSSGSGFVNYGYTF. The CDR3 DNA sequence: TGTGCCAGCAGCTCCGGTTCAGGGTTCGTTAACTATGGCTACACCTTC. Based on the CDR3 plus reference TRBV7-9 and TRBJ1-2, the full variable domain is DTGVSQNPRHKITKRGQNVTFRCDPISEHNRLYWYRQTLGQGPEFLTYFQNEAQLEKSRLLSDRFSAERPKGSFSTLEIQRTEQGDSAMYLCASSSGSGFVNYGYTFGSGTRLTVV.

This clonotype was seen ten or more times. The chain uses TRBV5-4 and TRBJ1-1, with D uncertain. This CDR3 is built from 13 residues. Trimming pared 2 bases from V and 1 base from J, leaving 6 bases between. In germline, CDR1 is SGHNT, CDR2 YYREEE (reference sequence). CDR3 sequence: CASSFRANTEAFF. The CDR3 DNA is TGTGCCAGCAGCTTTAGAGCGAACACTGAAGCTTTCTTT.

This clonotype came up a few times. The genes are TRBV9 and TRBJ2-2, with a weak D call TRBD2 (6 bases). Germline CDR1 SGDLS, CDR2 YYNGEE. V was shortened by 3 bases and J by 0 bases, with 9 bases between the two germline ends. The CDR3 length is 15 residues. The CDR3 sequence is CASSGEDPNTGELFF. The CDR3 DNA reads TGTGCCAGCAGCGGGGAGGACCCGAACACCGGGGAGCTGTTTTTT.

DNA for the CDR3: TGTGCCAGCAGCCCGGGTGTCCAGGCCTACAATGAGCAGTTCTTC. Translation: CASSPGVQAYNEQFF. This chain uses TRBV5-8 with TRBJ2-1; no reliable D call. V shed 4 bases and J shed 2 bases, with 13 bases lying between them. Germline values: CDR1 SGHTS, CDR2 YDEGEE. The CDR3 covers 15 residues.

In this sample, this clonotype turned up a few times. One base away lies a much larger clone, so this may be a sequencing read error. The chain combines TRBV7-9 with TRBJ1-1, with TRBD1 matching over 8 bases. The V gene's germline CDR1 is SEHNR and CDR2 FQNEAQ (reference sequence). The CDR3 is 13 residues long. As DNA, the CDR3 is TGTGCCAGCACCCGGACAGGGCTCCCTGAAGCTCTCTTT. It yields the protein CASTRTGLPEALF.

This clonotype was recorded at least ten times. CDR3 sequence: CASSLGLEQETQYF. CDR3 DNA sequence: TGTGCCAGCAGCTTGGGACTAGAACAAGAGACCCAGTACTTC. The V call is TRBV5-4, the J call TRBJ2-5, with D tentatively TRBD2 (6 bases). Germline assignment: CDR1 SGHNT and CDR2 YYREEE (reference sequence). The V end was cut by 0 bases, the J end by 2 bases, with 8 bases between. The length of the CDR3 is 14 residues.

This clonotype was observed a handful of times. The chain links TRBV6-1 to TRBJ2-3; 8 bases align to TRBD1. Germline V gene sequence: CDR1 MNHNS, CDR2 SASEGT. The CDR3 has 16 residues. Germline trimming cut 3 bases from V and 3 bases from J; bases unmatched to any gene: 8. Written as DNA, the CDR3 is TGTGCCAGCAGTGAGTCCGTCAGGGGGCAGACAGATACGCAGTATTTT. This gives the protein CASSESVRGQTDTQYF.

CDR3: CASSQEAAKDYEQYF. CDR3 in DNA: TGTGCCAGCAGCCAAGAGGCAGCAAAAGATTACGAGCAGTACTTC. This chain uses TRBV3-1 with TRBJ2-7; D gene uncertain. This CDR3 comprises 15 residues. Trimming removed 0 bases from V and 4 bases from J, with 13 bases in between. Germline assignment: CDR1 LGHDT and CDR2 YNNKEL (reference sequence).

This clonotype has a handful of counts. The J gene is TRBJ2-6, the V gene TRBV10-3; TRBD1 might be the D (5 bases). CDR1 and CDR2 from the germline V gene are ENHRY and SYGVKD. V lost 3 bases, J lost 0 bases, and 12 bases lay in between. The CDR3 sequence is 17 residues long. The CDR3 loop reads CAISDYQGSSGANVLTF. CDR3 nucleotide sequence: TGTGCCATCAGTGATTATCAGGGTTCCTCTGGGGCCAACGTCCTGACTTTC.

This chain joins TRBV4-3 and TRBJ2-7, with D perhaps matching TRBD2 (6 bases). CDR3 size: 15 residues. V lost 4 bases and J lost 0, with 13 bases in between. Looked up from germline, CDR1 is LGHNA and CDR2 is YSLEER. The CDR3 nucleotides are TGCGCCAGCAGCCTAGGACTACAATCCTCCTACGAGCAGTACTTC. Protein product: CASSLGLQSSYEQYF.

This clonotype showed up many times. The chain links TRBV12-3 or TRBV12-4 to TRBJ1-5; tentatively, D is TRBD1 (6 bases). With 3 bases removed from V and 5 bases from J, the gap between germline ends came to 11 bases. This CDR3 contains 14 residues. The CDR3, as DNA: TGTGCCAGCAGTTTTTCAGGGGAGCATCAGCCCCAGCATTTT. Its translation: CASSFSGEHQPQHF.

This clonotype has only one observation. A read error is possible here, since a much larger clone lies one base away. This chain links TRBV12-3 or TRBV12-4 with TRBJ2-3; D may correspond to TRBD1 or TRBD2 (5 bases each). The CDR3 sequence is 18 residues long. V was clipped by 5 bases and J by 0 bases, with 21 bases between them. The CDR3 is CASSQPFHGTTSTDTQYF. CDR3 DNA: TGTGCCAGCAGTCAACCGTTTCACGGGACCACTAGCACAGATACGCAGTATTTT.

At least ten counts were recorded for this clonotype. V and J are TRBV9 and TRBJ2-3, with D possibly being TRBD1 (6 bases). Trimming took 3 bases from V and 4 from J, leaving 12 bases between them. The CDR3 totals 14 residues. Looked up from germline, CDR1 is SGDLS and CDR2 is YYNGEE. The CDR3 protein is CASSEGRGADTQYF. The CDR3 nucleotides are TGTGCCAGCAGCGAGGGCAGGGGAGCAGATACGCAGTATTTT.

This clonotype appeared once. V and J are TRBV19 and TRBJ1-1, with 10 nucleotides matching TRBD1. This CDR3 region has 15 residues. The germline V gene has CDR1 LNHDA and CDR2 SQIVND (reference sequence). V was clipped by 7 bases and J by 4 bases; unmatched bases: 9. The CDR3 DNA follows: TGTGCCAGTAACCCGGGACAGGGGAGTTTCACTGAAGCTTTCTTT. Protein: CASNPGQGSFTEAFF. Drawing the rest from reference TRBV19 and TRBJ1-1, the complete variable domain is DGGITQSPKYLFRKEGQNVTLSCEQNLNHDAMYWYRQDPGQGLRLIYYSQIVNDFQKGDIAEGYSVSREKKESFPLTVTSAQKNPTAFYLCASNPGQGSFTEAFFGQGTRLTVV.

This clonotype appeared many times. The rearrangement uses TRBV7-2 and TRBJ2-7; D perhaps matches TRBD1 (6 bases). The CDR3 is 17 amino acids. The V gene lost 5 bases and the J gene lost 2 bases, with 22 bases spanning the gap. CDR1 is SGHTA and CDR2 is FQGNSA in the germline V gene. The CDR3 region is CASSPMNGWDITYEQYF. The CDR3 bases are TGTGCCAGCAGCCCAATGAATGGTTGGGACATCACCTACGAGCAGTACTTC.

This clonotype was seen at least ten times. This chain links TRBV9 with TRBJ2-3, with D tentatively TRBD2 (6 bases). V was pared by 3 bases and J by 0 bases, with 8 bases between. CDR1 is SGDLS, CDR2 YYNGEE, per germline. This CDR3 region has 14 residues. The CDR3 DNA reads TGTGCCAGCAGCGGCGGGACTAGCACAGATACGCAGTATTTT. Translating it yields CASSGGTSTDTQYF.

This clonotype was found many times. V usage is TRBV7-6 and J usage is TRBJ1-6; D unclear. The CDR3 covers 14 residues. The V gene's germline CDR1 is SGHVS and CDR2 FNYEAQ. V lost 0 bases, J lost 5 bases, and 5 bases lay in between. CDR3 sequence: CASSLAGDNSPLHF. The CDR3 nucleotides read TGTGCCAGCAGCTTAGCCGGGGATAATTCACCCCTCCACTTT.

This clonotype occurred many times. The CDR3 sequence is CAWRQDTSTDTQYF. The DNA for the CDR3 is TGTGCCTGGAGACAGGATACTAGCACAGATACGCAGTATTTT. J is TRBJ2-3 and V is TRBV30, with D tentatively TRBD1 (5 bases). The germline V and J ends were trimmed by 3 bases and 0 bases, with 10 bases remaining between them. CDR3 length equals 14 residues. In germline, CDR1 is GTSNPN, CDR2 SVGIG (reference sequence).

This chain joins TRBV7-6 and TRBJ1-2, with 8 positions matching TRBD1. This CDR3 region has 14 residues. CDR1 SGHVS and CDR2 FNYEAQ come from the germline V gene. The junction had 6 bases not matched to a gene; V was cut back by 4 bases and J by 5 bases. Written as DNA, the CDR3 is TGTGCCAGCAGCTACGGACAGGGACTGTATGGCTACACCTTC. Translating it yields CASSYGQGLYGYTF.

The table lists this clonotype with a few counts. The chain couples TRBV6-5 to TRBJ2-1; D possibly matches TRBD1 or TRBD2 (6 bases each). CDR1 is MNHEY, CDR2 SVGAGI, per germline. CDR3 length: 16 amino acids. V lost 2 bases and J lost 8, with 19 bases in between. The CDR3 reads CASSYNRGLPRDEQFF. CDR3 DNA: TGTGCCAGCAGTTACAATCGGGGGCTACCCAGGGATGAGCAGTTCTTC.

Written as DNA, the CDR3 is TGTGCCAGCAGCCTCCCGGACGAAGAGACCCAGTACTTC. Its translation is CASSLPDEETQYF. The V call is TRBV3-1, the J call TRBJ2-5; no firm D call. Deletions cut 4 bases from V and 3 bases from J, with 9 bases between. CDR1 and CDR2 (germline): LGHDT, YNNKEL (reference sequence). CDR3 length: 13 amino acids.

This clonotype was picked up a small number of times. The rearrangement joins TRBV7-6 to TRBJ2-5; 13 nucleotides match TRBD2. With V trimmed by 5 bases and J by 4 bases, 4 bases remained unmatched. This CDR3 is built from 15 residues. Germline V lookup: CDR1 SGHVS, CDR2 FNYEAQ. The CDR3 nucleotides are TGTGCCAGCAGCGCAAGGACTAGCGGGGGAGAGACCCAGTACTTC. This sequence encodes CASSARTSGGETQYF.